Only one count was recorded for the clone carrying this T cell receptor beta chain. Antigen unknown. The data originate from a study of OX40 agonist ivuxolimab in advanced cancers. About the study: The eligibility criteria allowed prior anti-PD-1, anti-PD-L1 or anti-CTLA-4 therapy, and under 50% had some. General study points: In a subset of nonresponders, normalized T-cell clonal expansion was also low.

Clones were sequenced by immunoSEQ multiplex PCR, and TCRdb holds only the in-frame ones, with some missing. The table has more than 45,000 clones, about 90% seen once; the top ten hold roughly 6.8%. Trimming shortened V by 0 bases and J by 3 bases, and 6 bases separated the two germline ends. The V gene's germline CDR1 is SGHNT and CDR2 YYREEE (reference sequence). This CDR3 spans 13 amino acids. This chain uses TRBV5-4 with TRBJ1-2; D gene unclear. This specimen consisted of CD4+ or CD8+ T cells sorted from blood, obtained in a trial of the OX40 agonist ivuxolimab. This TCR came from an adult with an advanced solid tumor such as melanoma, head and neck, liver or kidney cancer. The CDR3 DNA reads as TGTGCCAGCAGCTTGGAACAGTACTATGGCTACACCTTC. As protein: CASSLEQYYGYTF.